This is a list of T cell receptor beta chains from one sample in a study of blood T cell repertoires in COVID-19. Method: immunoSEQ multiplex PCR; TCRdb's copy keeps in-frame clones and lacks some. Of more than 85,000 clones listed, approximately 86% are singletons. The material sequenced was peripheral blood. These receptors were obtained from a man aged 50 to 59 with active or convalescent COVID-19. CDR3s include the opening cysteine and the closing phenylalanine or tryptophan. D genes are given only for firm matches. Where a row states a size, it is once, few, many or the class of an expanded clone; other rows omit it.

CDR3 DNA: TGTGCCAGCTCACCTCCCTTGGAGGACTGGATTAGCAATCAGCCCCAGCATTTT; CDR3 protein: CASSPPLEDWISNQPQHF; D gene: -; clone size: -; V gene: TRBV18; J gene: TRBJ1-5
CDR3 DNA: TGTGCCAGCAGTTACGGGGGGTTCCTGAACACTGAAGCTTTCTTT; CDR3 protein: CASSYGGFLNTEAFF; D gene: -; clone size: -; V gene: TRBV6-5; J gene: TRBJ1-1
CDR3 DNA: TGTGCCAGCAGCTTTGGGTTAGGGGATAATTCACCCCTCCACTTT; CDR3 protein: CASSFGLGDNSPLHF; D gene: -; clone size: -; V gene: TRBV5-5; J gene: TRBJ1-6
CDR3 DNA: TGTGCCACCAGCAGAGATGGACTTGGACAGAATTCACCCCTCCACTTT; CDR3 protein: CATSRDGLGQNSPLHF; D gene: -; clone size: few; V gene: TRBV15; J gene: TRBJ1-6
CDR3 DNA: TGTGCCAGCAGTGGCCCTGGGACTAGCGGGGCCGCGGGGACCCAGTACTTC; CDR3 protein: CASSGPGTSGAAGTQYF; D gene: TRBD2; clone size: -; V gene: TRBV28; J gene: TRBJ2-5
CDR3 DNA: TGTGCCAGCAGTTTATCGGGGAGGGGTAATGAAAAACTGTTTTTT; CDR3 protein: CASSLSGRGNEKLFF; D gene: -; clone size: once; V gene: TRBV27; J gene: TRBJ1-4
CDR3 DNA: TGTGCCAGCAGCTTAAACGGAGGTGAAAAACTGTTTTTT; CDR3 protein: CASSLNGGEKLFF; D gene: -; clone size: -; V gene: TRBV11-2; J gene: TRBJ1-4
CDR3 DNA: TGTGCTAGTGGTTTGAGCGGGGGCCCTGGAAACACCATATATTTT; CDR3 protein: CASGLSGGPGNTIYF; D gene: -; clone size: -; V gene: TRBV12-5; J gene: TRBJ1-3
CDR3 DNA: TGTGCCAGCAGTTTACAAAATAATCAGCCCCAGCATTTT; CDR3 protein: CASSLQNNQPQHF; D gene: -; clone size: -; V gene: TRBV27; J gene: TRBJ1-5
CDR3 DNA: TGCGCCAGCAGCGGGGGACTAGACAATGAGCAGTTCTTC; CDR3 protein: CASSGGLDNEQFF; D gene: TRBD2; clone size: -; V gene: TRBV5-1; J gene: TRBJ2-1
CDR3 DNA: TGTGCCAGCAGTTTCCCTGGGGGGGGGAGCCCCTACGAGCAGTACTTC; CDR3 protein: CASSFPGGGSPYEQYF; D gene: TRBD2; clone size: -; V gene: TRBV28; J gene: TRBJ2-7
CDR3 DNA: TGTGCCAGCAGCCAAGGCACCTCGGCGGGTGACACTGAAGCTTTCTTT; CDR3 protein: CASSQGTSAGDTEAFF; D gene: -; clone size: -; V gene: TRBV3-1/TRBV3-2; J gene: TRBJ1-1
CDR3 DNA: TGTGCCAGCAGCTTACAGGGTGCGCAGTATTTT; CDR3 protein: CASSLQGAQYF; D gene: -; clone size: once; V gene: TRBV5-6; J gene: TRBJ2-3
CDR3 DNA: TGTGCCAGCTCACTCTCGGACAGGGGTAATTCACCCCTCCACTTT; CDR3 protein: CASSLSDRGNSPLHF; D gene: TRBD1; clone size: -; V gene: TRBV18; J gene: TRBJ1-6
CDR3 DNA: TGTGCCAGCAGGATTTCTAGTAGCGGGAGCTACGAGCAGTACTTC; CDR3 protein: CASRISSSGSYEQYF; D gene: TRBD2; clone size: -; V gene: TRBV27; J gene: TRBJ2-7
CDR3 DNA: TGTGCCAGCCGAACAGGGCTAGACCTATACAATGAGCAGTTCTTC; CDR3 protein: CASRTGLDLYNEQFF; D gene: -; clone size: -; V gene: TRBV6-5; J gene: TRBJ2-1
CDR3 DNA: TGTGCCAGCAGACCGGGACAGGGGATGTCTAATGAAAAACTGTTTTTT; CDR3 protein: CASRPGQGMSNEKLFF; D gene: TRBD1; clone size: -; V gene: TRBV5-5; J gene: TRBJ1-4